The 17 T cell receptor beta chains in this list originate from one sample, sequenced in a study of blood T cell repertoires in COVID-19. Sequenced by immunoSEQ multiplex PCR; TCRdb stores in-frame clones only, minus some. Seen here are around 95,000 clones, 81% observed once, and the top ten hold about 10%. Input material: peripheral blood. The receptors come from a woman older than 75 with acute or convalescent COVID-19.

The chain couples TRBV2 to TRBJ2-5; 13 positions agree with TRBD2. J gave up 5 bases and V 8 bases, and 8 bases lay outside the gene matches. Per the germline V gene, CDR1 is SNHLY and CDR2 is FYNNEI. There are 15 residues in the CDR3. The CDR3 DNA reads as TGTGCCAGCGGGACTAGCGGGACCCCCCGGGAGACCCAGTACTTC. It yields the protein CASGTSGTPRETQYF.

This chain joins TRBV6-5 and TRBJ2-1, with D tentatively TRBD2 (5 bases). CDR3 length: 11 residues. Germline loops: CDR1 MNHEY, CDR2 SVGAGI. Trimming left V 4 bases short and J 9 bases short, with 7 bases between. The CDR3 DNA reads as TGTGCCAGCAGTTCTCGGGGTGAGCAGTTCTTC. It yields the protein CASSSRGEQFF.

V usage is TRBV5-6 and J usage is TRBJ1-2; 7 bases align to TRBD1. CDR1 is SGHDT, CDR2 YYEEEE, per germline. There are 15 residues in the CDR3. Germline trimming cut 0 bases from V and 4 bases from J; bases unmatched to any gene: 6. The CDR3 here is CASSLERGLGYGYTF. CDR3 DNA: TGTGCCAGCAGCTTGGAGAGGGGGCTGGGCTATGGCTACACCTTC.

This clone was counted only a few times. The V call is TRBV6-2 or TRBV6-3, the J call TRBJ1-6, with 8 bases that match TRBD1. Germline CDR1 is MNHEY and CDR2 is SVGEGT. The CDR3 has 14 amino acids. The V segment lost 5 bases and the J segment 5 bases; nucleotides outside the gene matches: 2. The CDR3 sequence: CASSQGADNSPLHF. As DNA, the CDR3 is TGTGCCAGCAGTCAGGGGGCGGATAATTCACCCCTCCACTTT.

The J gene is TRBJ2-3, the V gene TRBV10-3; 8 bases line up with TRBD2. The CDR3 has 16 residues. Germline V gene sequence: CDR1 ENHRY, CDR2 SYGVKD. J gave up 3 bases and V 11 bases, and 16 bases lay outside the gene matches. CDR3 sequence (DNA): TGTGCCTCCCAAGACCTCGGGCTAGCGGGTACAGATACGCAGTATTTT. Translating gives CASQDLGLAGTDTQYF.

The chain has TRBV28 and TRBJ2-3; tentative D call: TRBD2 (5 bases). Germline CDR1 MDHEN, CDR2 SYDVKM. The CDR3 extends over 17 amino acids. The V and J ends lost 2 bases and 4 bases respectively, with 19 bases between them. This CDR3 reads CASSLKGRGLRADTQYF. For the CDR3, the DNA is TGTGCCAGCAGTTTAAAGGGTCGGGGTCTTCGAGCAGATACGCAGTATTTT.

In DNA form, the CDR3 reads TGTGCCAGCAGCAGGACAGGGTCTAATCAGCCCCAGCATTTT. This translates into CASSRTGSNQPQHF. The rearrangement uses TRBV5-4 and TRBJ1-5, with 8 bases matching TRBD1. This CDR3 contains 14 residues. CDR1 is SGHNT, CDR2 YYREEE, per germline (reference sequence). V dropped 4 bases and J dropped 4; count of bases not matched to a gene: 4.

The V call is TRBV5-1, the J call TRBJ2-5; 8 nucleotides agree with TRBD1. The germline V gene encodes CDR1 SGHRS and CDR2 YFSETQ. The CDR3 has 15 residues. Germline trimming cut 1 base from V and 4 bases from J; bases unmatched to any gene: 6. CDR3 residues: CASSLLPGGAETQYF. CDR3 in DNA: TGCGCCAGCAGCTTGCTTCCAGGGGGCGCAGAGACCCAGTACTTC.

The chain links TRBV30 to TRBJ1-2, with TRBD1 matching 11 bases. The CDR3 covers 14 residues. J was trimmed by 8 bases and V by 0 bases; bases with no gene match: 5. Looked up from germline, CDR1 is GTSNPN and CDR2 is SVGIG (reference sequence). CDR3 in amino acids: CAWSVMGQGGGYTF. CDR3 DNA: TGTGCCTGGAGTGTAATGGGACAGGGGGGCGGCTACACCTTC.

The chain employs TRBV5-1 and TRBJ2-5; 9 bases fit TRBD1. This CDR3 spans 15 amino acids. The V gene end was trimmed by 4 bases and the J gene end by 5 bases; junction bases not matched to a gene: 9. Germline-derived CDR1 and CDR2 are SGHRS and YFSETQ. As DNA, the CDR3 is TGCGCCAGCAGCCCAGGACAGGGGTGGATCGAGACCCAGTACTTC. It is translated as CASSPGQGWIETQYF. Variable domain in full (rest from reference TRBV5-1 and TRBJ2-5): KAGVTQTPRYLIKTRGQQVTLSCSPISGHRSVSWYQQTPGQGLQFLFEYFSETQRNKGNFPGRFSGRQFSNSRSEMNVSTLELGDSALYLCASSPGQGWIETQYFGPGTRLLVL.

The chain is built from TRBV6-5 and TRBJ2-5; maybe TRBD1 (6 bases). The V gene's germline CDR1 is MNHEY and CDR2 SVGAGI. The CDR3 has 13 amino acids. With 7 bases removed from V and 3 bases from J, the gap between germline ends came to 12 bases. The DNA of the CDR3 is TGTGCCAGCATCCCAGGGGTAGAAGAGACCCAGTACTTC. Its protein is CASIPGVEETQYF.

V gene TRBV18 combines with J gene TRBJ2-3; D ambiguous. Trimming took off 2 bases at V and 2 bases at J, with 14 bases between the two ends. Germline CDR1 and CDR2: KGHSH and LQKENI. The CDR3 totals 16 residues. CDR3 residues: CASSPYVAENTDTQYF. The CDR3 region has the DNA TGTGCCAGCTCACCATATGTTGCGGAGAACACAGATACGCAGTATTTT.

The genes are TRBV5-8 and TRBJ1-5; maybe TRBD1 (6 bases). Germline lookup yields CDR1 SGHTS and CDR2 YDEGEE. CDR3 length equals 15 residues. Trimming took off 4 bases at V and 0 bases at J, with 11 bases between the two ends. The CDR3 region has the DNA TGTGCCAGCAGCCCACAGGGTTATAGCAATCAGCCCCAGCATTTT. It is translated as CASSPQGYSNQPQHF.

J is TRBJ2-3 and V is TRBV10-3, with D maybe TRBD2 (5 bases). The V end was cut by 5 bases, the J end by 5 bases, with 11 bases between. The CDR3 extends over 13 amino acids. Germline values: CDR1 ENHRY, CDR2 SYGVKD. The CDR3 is CAISLLARDTQYF. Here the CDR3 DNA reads TGTGCCATCAGTCTTCTAGCAAGAGATACGCAGTATTTT.

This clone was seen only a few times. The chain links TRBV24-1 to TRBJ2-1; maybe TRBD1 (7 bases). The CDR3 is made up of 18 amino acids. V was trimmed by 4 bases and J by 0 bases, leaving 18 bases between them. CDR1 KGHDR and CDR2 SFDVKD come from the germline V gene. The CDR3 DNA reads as TGTGCCACCAGTGACATTACTCCAGGGGGGAGCTCCTACAATGAGCAGTTCTTC. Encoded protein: CATSDITPGGSSYNEQFF.

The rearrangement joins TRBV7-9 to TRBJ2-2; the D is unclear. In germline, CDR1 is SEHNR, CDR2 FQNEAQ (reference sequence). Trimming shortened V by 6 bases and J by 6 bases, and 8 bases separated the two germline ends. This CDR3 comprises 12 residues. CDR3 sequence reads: CASSIPAGELFF. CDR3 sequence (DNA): TGTGCCAGCAGTATTCCTGCCGGGGAGCTGTTTTTT.

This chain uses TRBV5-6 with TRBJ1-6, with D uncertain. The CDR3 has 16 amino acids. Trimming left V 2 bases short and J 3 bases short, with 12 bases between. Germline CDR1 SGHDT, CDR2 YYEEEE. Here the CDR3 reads CASSFFSGLYNSPLHF. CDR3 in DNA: TGTGCCAGCAGCTTCTTTTCAGGACTCTATAATTCACCCCTCCACTTT.